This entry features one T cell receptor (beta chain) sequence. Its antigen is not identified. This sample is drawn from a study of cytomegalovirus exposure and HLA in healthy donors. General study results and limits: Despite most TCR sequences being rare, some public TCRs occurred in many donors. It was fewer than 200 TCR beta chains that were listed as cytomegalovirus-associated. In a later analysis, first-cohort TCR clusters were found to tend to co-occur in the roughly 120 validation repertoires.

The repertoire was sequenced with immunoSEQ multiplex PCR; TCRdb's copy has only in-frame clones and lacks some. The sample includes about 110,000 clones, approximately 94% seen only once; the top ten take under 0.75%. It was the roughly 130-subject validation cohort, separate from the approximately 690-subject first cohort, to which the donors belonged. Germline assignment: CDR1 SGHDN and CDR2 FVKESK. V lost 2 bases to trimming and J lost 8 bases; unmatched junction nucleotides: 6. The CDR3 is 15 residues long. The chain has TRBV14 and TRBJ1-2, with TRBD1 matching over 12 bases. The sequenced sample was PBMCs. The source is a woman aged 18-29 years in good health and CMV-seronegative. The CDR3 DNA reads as TGTGCCAGCAGCCAATTGGGACAGGGGGCGAGAGGCTACACCTTC. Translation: CASSQLGQGARGYTF.